This T cell receptor (beta chain) was identified in a study of blood T cell repertoires in COVID-19. TCRdb's copy holds only in-frame clones and misses some; the assay was immunoSEQ multiplex PCR. Of over 200,000 clones in the sample, 86% were seen once. This clone was counted a few times. Other nucleotide sequences in the sample specify the same CDR3. Unmatched junction bases numbered 2, after V lost 6 bases and J lost 3 bases. CDR3 length equals 12 residues. CDR1 is SNHLY and CDR2 is FYNNEI in the germline V gene. Sequencing used peripheral blood. The receptor comes from a man aged 40-50 years who had recovered from COVID-19. The chain couples TRBV2 to TRBJ2-7; 7 nucleotides line up with TRBD1. The CDR3, as DNA: TGTGCCAGCAGAGACAGGGTCTACGAGCAGTACTTC. It translates to CASRDRVYEQYF.